The sample holds a few counts of the clone carrying this T cell receptor (beta chain). TCRdb independently ran MiXCR on the 5' RACE reads; one entry per CDR3 protein. The sample lists over 130,000 distinct CDR3 sequences, 14% to 15% occurring once. These data are taken from a study of T-cell memory formation after mild COVID-19. The sequence derives from an adult woman who had mild COVID-19 (a few samples of this study predate the infection). Cell type and time point are not known. The sequenced sample was PBMCs or a T cell subset sorted from them (not recorded which).

CDR3 sequence: CASSYSRSAPKGWNEQFF. CDR3 DNA: TGTGCCAGCAGTTACTCGAGGTCAGCCCCGAAGGGTTGGAATGAGCAGTTCTTC. The genes are TRBV6-2 or TRBV6-3 and TRBJ2-1; D call uncertain. V was trimmed by 0 bases and J by 7 bases, leaving 22 bases between them. Looked up from germline, CDR1 is MNHEY and CDR2 is SVGEGT. The CDR3 is made up of 18 amino acids.